This T cell receptor (beta chain) appears in the sequencing data of a study of T cell repertoires in aging, cancer and after chemotherapy. Peripheral blood genomic DNA, not sorted cells or RNA, was the template. The CDR3 runs 16 residues. CDR1 and CDR2 (germline): MNHEY, SMNVEV (reference sequence). TRB rearrangements spanning V, D and J were amplified using mixed TRB-A/B primers. TCRdb re-called the multiplex PCR reads through MiXCR, storing one row per CDR3 protein. The sample comprises several thousand distinct CDR3 sequences, 35% of which are singletons, and roughly 40% rests with the top ten. A remark on this clonotype: Relative to the germline gene, one junction end is altered; a read error may explain this.

The chain recombines TRBV27 with TRBJ2-1, with 9 bases fitting TRBD2. The sequence came from a human donor in good health. Sequenced input: blood. The CDR3 DNA sequence: TGTGCCAGCAGTTTAGGTAGCGGGAGCTCCTACAATGAGCAGTTCTTT. This encodes CASSLGSGSSYNEQFF.